This entry concerns a single TCR beta chain. Antigen: not known. This specimen belongs to a study of T cell clonotyping in hematopoietic cell transplantation. General study results and limits: After transplant, recipient diversity fell while pathologically expanded clonotypes grew through day 180.

Stated time point: recipient sample about 28 days before transplant, after cytoreduction. Trimming pared 6 bases from V and 1 base from J, leaving 6 bases between. The CDR3 extends over 13 amino acids. Germline CDR1 reads MGHDK; CDR2 reads SYGVNS. Here immunoSEQ multiplex PCR was the method, and the copy in TCRdb shows in-frame clones only, minus some. The table includes 46,000 or so clones, about nine tenths detected once. The source material was peripheral blood mononuclear cells, sampled before stem cell transplant. The V call is TRBV25-1, the J call TRBJ2-2, with D perhaps TRBD2 (5 bases). The source is a man between 60 and 75 years old with biphenotypic leukemia. Some clones in this sample may be carry-over from other donors' samples. CDR3 sequence reads: CASRDLNTGELFF. The CDR3 coding sequence is TGTGCCAGCAGGGACTTGAACACCGGGGAGCTGTTTTTT.